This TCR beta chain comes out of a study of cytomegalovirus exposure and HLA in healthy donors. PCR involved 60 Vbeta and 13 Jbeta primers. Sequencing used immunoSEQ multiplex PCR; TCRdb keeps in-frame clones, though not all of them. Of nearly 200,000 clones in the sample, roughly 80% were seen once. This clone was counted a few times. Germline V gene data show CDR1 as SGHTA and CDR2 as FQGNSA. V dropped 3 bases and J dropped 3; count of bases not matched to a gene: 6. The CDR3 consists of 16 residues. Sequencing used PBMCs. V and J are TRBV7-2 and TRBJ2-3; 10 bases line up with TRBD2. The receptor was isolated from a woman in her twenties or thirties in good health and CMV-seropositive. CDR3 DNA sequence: TGTGCCAGCAGCTTCCAACCGGGACTAGCGACAGATACGCAGTATTTT. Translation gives CASSFQPGLATDTQYF.